Below are 20 T cell receptor beta chains sequenced from a single sample in a study of blood T cell repertoires in COVID-19. Measured with immunoSEQ multiplex PCR; TCRdb has only the in-frame clones, and not every one. The sample lists 100,000 to 150,000 clones; 85% were seen once. Sequencing was done on a sample of peripheral blood. The source of these receptors is a woman at least 80 years old with COVID-19, enrolled during active disease.

This clone showed up just a few times. The J gene is TRBJ2-5, the V gene TRBV5-6, with D possibly being TRBD2 (5 bases). The CDR3 is made up of 14 amino acids. Looked up from germline, CDR1 is SGHDT and CDR2 is YYEEEE. V was shortened by 0 bases and J by 4 bases, with 10 bases between the two germline ends. The DNA of the CDR3 is TGTGCCAGCAGCTTGGCCGGGATTCCAGAGACCCAGTACTTC. Protein: CASSLAGIPETQYF.

The CDR3 is CASSPLASGTDTQYF. Here the CDR3 DNA reads TGTGCCAGCAGCCCTCTAGCGTCGGGCACAGATACGCAGTATTTT. This chain links TRBV14 with TRBJ2-3; D may be TRBD2 (6 bases). Germline CDR1 and CDR2: SGHDN and FVKESK. V was shortened by 4 bases and J by 1 base, with 12 bases between the two germline ends. The CDR3 is 15 amino acids.

V gene TRBV10-3 combines with J gene TRBJ2-1, with 8 bases matching TRBD2. The trim removed 5 bases at V and 0 bases at J, leaving 6 bases unmatched. CDR1 is ENHRY, CDR2 SYGVKD, per germline. This CDR3 region has 16 residues. CDR3 residues: CAISTLAAGSYNEQFF. CDR3 nucleotide sequence: TGTGCCATCAGTACACTAGCGGCAGGCTCCTACAATGAGCAGTTCTTC.

The rearrangement uses TRBV5-4 and TRBJ2-7; TRBD2 matches 13 bases. The junction had 5 bases not matched to a gene; V was cut back by 2 bases and J by 3 bases. Germline CDR1 reads SGHNT; CDR2 reads YYREEE (reference sequence). This CDR3 has 16 residues. CDR3 nucleotide sequence: TGTGCCAGCAGCTTAGGGGGGACTAGCGGGATCTACGAGCAGTACTTC. Protein sequence: CASSLGGTSGIYEQYF.

The V call is TRBV6-4, the J call TRBJ2-1; 9 bases fit TRBD1. This CDR3 is 16 amino acids long. Germline loops: CDR1 MRHNA, CDR2 SNTAGT. Germline trimming cut 10 bases from V and 3 bases from J; bases unmatched to any gene: 13. The CDR3 DNA reads as TGTGCCACCCTAAAAGACCCGGGACAGGGCTACAATGAGCAGTTCTTC. Encoded protein: CATLKDPGQGYNEQFF.

V is TRBV7-2 and J is TRBJ2-7; D is undetermined. This CDR3 is built from 14 residues. Germline values: CDR1 SGHTA, CDR2 FQGNSA. V lost 1 base, J lost 3 bases, and 10 bases lay in between. The CDR3, as DNA: TGTGCCAGCAGCTTAGGCCCTAGTAGCTACGAGCAGTACTTC. This sequence encodes CASSLGPSSYEQYF.

The rearrangement uses TRBV28 and TRBJ2-2; 7 nucleotides align to TRBD2. From germline, CDR1 is MDHEN and CDR2 SYDVKM. There are 15 residues in the CDR3. V dropped 3 bases and J dropped 4; count of bases not matched to a gene: 5. This CDR3 is CASSFRLAATGELFF. The CDR3, as DNA: TGTGCCAGCAGTTTTCGGCTAGCGGCCACCGGGGAGCTGTTTTTT.

The chain employs TRBV11-3 and TRBJ1-2; 8 nucleotides align to TRBD1. Germline V gene sequence: CDR1 SGHNT, CDR2 YENEEA. The CDR3 loop spans 13 amino acids. Trimming removed 5 bases from V and 7 bases from J; junction bases left unmatched: 6. The CDR3 nucleotides read TGTGCCAGCAGCCGCGGACAGGGCGGTGGCTACACCTTC. It is translated as CASSRGQGGGYTF.

The chain recombines TRBV6-5 with TRBJ2-6; D gene unclear. Germline assignment: CDR1 MNHEY and CDR2 SVGAGI. CDR3 length: 15 amino acids. Trimming stripped 8 bases from V and 1 base from J, with 12 bases between. Here the CDR3 reads CASFPSRSGANVLTF. The CDR3 DNA reads as TGTGCCAGCTTTCCCAGCAGGTCTGGGGCCAACGTCCTGACTTTC.

This chain joins TRBV7-9 and TRBJ2-1; tentative D call: TRBD1 (5 bases). V was pared by 5 bases and J by 7 bases, with 12 bases between. This CDR3 spans 13 amino acids. Germline assignment: CDR1 SEHNR and CDR2 FQNEAQ (reference sequence). The CDR3 region has the DNA TGTGCCAGCAGCCCCGCAGGGCCGAATGAGCAGTTCTTC. Amino acids: CASSPAGPNEQFF.

The chain combines TRBV19 with TRBJ2-1; 15 bases are a match to TRBD2. With 4 bases clipped from V and 10 bases from J, the junction kept 8 bases outside the gene matches. The germline V gene encodes CDR1 LNHDA and CDR2 SQIVND (reference sequence). CDR3 length equals 16 residues. The CDR3 nucleotides are TGTGCCAGTAGTACTTACGGGACTAGCGGGAGGAGGGAGCAGTTCTTC. Encoded protein: CASSTYGTSGRREQFF.

The chain couples TRBV5-1 to TRBJ1-6; no firm D call. Germline values: CDR1 SGHRS, CDR2 YFSETQ. Trimming stripped 4 bases from V and 7 bases from J, with 15 bases between. The CDR3 is 15 residues long. The CDR3 is CASSGEGVYNSPLHF. The CDR3 region has the DNA TGCGCCAGCAGCGGGGAGGGAGTATACAATTCACCCCTCCACTTT.

The chain has TRBV7-2 and TRBJ2-3; the match to TRBD2 covers 10 bases. In germline, CDR1 is SGHTA, CDR2 FQGNSA. V shed 2 bases, J shed 4 bases, and the junction held 6 bases outside the gene matches. This CDR3 region has 16 residues. CDR3: CASSLSSGRPPDTQYF. The CDR3 DNA sequence: TGTGCCAGCAGCTTAAGTAGCGGGAGGCCCCCAGATACGCAGTATTTT.

The J gene is TRBJ2-3, the V gene TRBV19; 8 nucleotides match TRBD1. This CDR3 is built from 15 residues. V shed 6 bases, J shed 6 bases, and the junction held 11 bases outside the gene matches. From germline, CDR1 is LNHDA and CDR2 SQIVND (reference sequence). DNA of the CDR3: TGTGCCAGTAGGGACAGACAGGGGCCAGGGGATACGCAGTATTTT. Amino acids: CASRDRQGPGDTQYF.

This chain uses TRBV10-3 with TRBJ2-5, with D possibly TRBD2 on 5 matching bases. CDR1 ENHRY and CDR2 SYGVKD come from the germline V gene. V lost 7 bases and J 5 bases, leaving 17 bases between the germline ends. CDR3 length: 14 amino acids. The chain's CDR3 is CAIKSGVEGETQYF. For the CDR3, the DNA is TGTGCCATCAAGTCCGGGGTCGAAGGGGAGACCCAGTACTTC.

The V and J genes are TRBV3-1 (or the pseudogene TRBV3-2) and TRBJ1-2; no definite D call. Germline CDR1 reads LGHDT; CDR2 reads YNNKEL (reference sequence). V was clipped by 0 bases and J by 8 bases, with 22 bases between them. The CDR3 has 17 residues. Here the CDR3 reads CASSQEGQVRAGIGYTF. The CDR3 DNA reads as TGTGCCAGCAGCCAAGAAGGTCAGGTCCGAGCCGGGATAGGCTACACCTTC.

CDR3 in DNA: TGTGCCAGCAGTGTCCGTCAGGGCACCGGGGAGCTGTTTTTT. This codes for CASSVRQGTGELFF. This chain links TRBV6-2 or TRBV6-3 with TRBJ2-2; D perhaps matches TRBD1 (5 bases). This CDR3 spans 14 amino acids. The V end lost 5 bases, the J end lost 4 bases, and 11 bases lay between the germline ends. CDR1 is MNHEY and CDR2 is SVGEGT in the germline V gene.

This chain links TRBV5-5 with TRBJ2-2; 8 bases are a match to TRBD1. The V and J ends lost 4 bases and 7 bases, in that order; junction bases with no gene match: 9. This CDR3 is 15 amino acids long. CDR1 is SGHKS, CDR2 YYEKEE, per germline (reference sequence). In DNA form, the CDR3 reads TGTGCCAGCAGCCGGGACAGGCCCGGTGGCGGGGAGCTGTTTTTT. Translating gives CASSRDRPGGGELFF. The variable domain in full, completed from reference TRBV5-5 and TRBJ2-2, reads DAGVTQSPTHLIKTRGQQVTLRCSPISGHKSVSWYQQVLGQGPQFIFQYYEKEERGRGNFPDRFSARQFPNYSSELNVNALLLGDSALYLCASSRDRPGGGELFFGEGSRLTVL.

V is TRBV19 and J is TRBJ1-4; 9 bases map to TRBD1. Per germline, CDR1 LNHDA and CDR2 SQIVND (reference sequence). Trimming took 5 bases from V and 0 from J; bases not matched to a gene: 7. CDR3 length: 17 residues. The chain's CDR3 is CASSDRDRVTTNEKLFF. CDR3 nucleotides: TGTGCCAGTAGTGACCGGGACAGGGTCACAACTAATGAAAAACTGTTTTTT.

This chain joins TRBV6-5 and TRBJ1-6, with D perhaps matching TRBD1 (6 bases). CDR1 MNHEY and CDR2 SVGAGI come from the germline V gene. Trimming stripped 7 bases from V and 8 bases from J, with 15 bases between. The CDR3 runs to 14 residues. CDR3 in DNA: TGTGCCAGCACCATAGGGGGTCGGGATTCACCCCTCCACTTT. Translating it yields CASTIGGRDSPLHF.